The entry that follows covers one T cell receptor (beta chain) sequence. Its antigen is as yet unknown. These data belong to a study of shared clonotypes between healthy human individuals. Study conclusions and caveats: It was anticipated that sequencing depth would influence how many clonotypes donors shared.

Selected positively for CCR7 and CD45RO-negative, naive CD8 cells excluded terminally differentiated effector memory CD45RA+ cells. Clones were sequenced by immunoSEQ multiplex PCR, and TCRdb holds only the in-frame ones, with some missing. The sample gives around 1,900,000 clones, 85% to 95% of which show up once; approximately 1.7% is in the top ten. CDR1 and CDR2 from the germline V gene are SGHTA and FQGTGA. The CDR3 consists of 14 residues. With V trimmed by 4 bases and J by 6 bases, 2 bases remained unmatched. Material for sequencing was naive CD8+ T cells from PBMCs. This chain joins TRBV7-3 and TRBJ2-7, with 14 nucleotides matching TRBD2. The receptor's source is a man aged 18 to 29 in good health. Some clones in this sample may be carry-over from other donors' samples. CDR3 DNA sequence: TGTGCCAGCAGCTCCGGGACTAGCGGGAGCGAGCAGTACTTC. Translating gives CASSSGTSGSEQYF.